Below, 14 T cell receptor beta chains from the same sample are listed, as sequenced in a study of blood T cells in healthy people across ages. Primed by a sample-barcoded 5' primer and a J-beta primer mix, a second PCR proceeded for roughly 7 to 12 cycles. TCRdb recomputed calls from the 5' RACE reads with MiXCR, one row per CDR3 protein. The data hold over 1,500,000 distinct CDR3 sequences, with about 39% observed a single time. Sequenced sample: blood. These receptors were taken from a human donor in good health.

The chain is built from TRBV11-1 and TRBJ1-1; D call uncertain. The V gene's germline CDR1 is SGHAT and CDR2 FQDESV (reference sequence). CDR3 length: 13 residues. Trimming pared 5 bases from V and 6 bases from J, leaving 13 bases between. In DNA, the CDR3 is TGTGCCAGCAGCAACATAGAGGGCCCTGAAGCTTTCTTT. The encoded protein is CASSNIEGPEAFF.

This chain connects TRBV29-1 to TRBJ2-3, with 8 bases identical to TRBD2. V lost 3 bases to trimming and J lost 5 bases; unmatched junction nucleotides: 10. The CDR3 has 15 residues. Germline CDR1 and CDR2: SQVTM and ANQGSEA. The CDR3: CSVEGLSGVEDTQYF. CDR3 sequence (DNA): TGCAGCGTTGAGGGTCTTAGCGGGGTGGAAGATACGCAGTATTTT.

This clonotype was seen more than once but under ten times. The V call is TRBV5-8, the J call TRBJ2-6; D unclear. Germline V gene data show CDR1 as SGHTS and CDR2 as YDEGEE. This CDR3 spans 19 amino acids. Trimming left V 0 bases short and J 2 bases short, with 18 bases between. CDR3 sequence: CASSLDRIYILAGANVLTF. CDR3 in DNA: TGTGCCAGCAGCTTGGACCGAATATATATTCTTGCTGGGGCCAACGTCCTGACTTTC.

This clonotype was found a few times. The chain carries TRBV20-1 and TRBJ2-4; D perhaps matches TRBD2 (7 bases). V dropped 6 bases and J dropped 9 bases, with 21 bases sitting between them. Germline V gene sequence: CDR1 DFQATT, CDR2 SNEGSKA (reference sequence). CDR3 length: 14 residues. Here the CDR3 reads CSARMGGGPPIQYF. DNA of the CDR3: TGCAGTGCCCGGATGGGGGGGGGGCCGCCCATTCAGTACTTC.

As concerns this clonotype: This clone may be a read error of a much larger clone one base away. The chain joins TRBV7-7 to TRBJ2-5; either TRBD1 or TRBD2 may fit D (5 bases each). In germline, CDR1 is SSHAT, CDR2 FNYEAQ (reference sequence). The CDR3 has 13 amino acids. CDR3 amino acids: CASSLETVGAQYF. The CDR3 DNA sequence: TGTGCTAGCAGCTTAGAGACGGTGGGGGCCCAGTACTTC.

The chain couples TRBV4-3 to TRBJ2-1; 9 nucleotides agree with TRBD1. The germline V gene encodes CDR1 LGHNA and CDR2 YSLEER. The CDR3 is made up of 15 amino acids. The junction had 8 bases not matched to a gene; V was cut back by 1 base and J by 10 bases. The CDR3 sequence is CASSQALQGAGEQFF. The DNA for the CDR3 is TGCGCCAGCAGCCAAGCCCTACAGGGGGCAGGAGAGCAGTTCTTC.

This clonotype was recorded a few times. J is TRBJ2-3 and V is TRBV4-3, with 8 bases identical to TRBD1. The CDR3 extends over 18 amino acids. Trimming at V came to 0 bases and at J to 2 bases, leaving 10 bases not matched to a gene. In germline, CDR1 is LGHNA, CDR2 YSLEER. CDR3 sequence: CASSQEGLRDRHTDTQYF. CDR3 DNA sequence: TGCGCCAGCAGCCAAGAGGGGCTTAGGGACAGGCACACAGATACGCAGTATTTT.

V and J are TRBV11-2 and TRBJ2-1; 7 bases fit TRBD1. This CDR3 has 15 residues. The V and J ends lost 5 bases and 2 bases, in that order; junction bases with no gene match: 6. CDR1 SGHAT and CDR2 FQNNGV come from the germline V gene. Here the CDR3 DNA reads TGTGCCAGCAGCGGGACAGATATCCCCTACAATGAGCAGTTCTTC. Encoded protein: CASSGTDIPYNEQFF.

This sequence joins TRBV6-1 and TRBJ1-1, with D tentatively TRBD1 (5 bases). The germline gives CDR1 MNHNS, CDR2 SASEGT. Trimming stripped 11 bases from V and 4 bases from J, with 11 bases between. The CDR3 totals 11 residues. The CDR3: CAVFGATEAFF. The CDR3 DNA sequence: TGTGCCGTCTTTGGGGCCACTGAAGCTTTCTTT.

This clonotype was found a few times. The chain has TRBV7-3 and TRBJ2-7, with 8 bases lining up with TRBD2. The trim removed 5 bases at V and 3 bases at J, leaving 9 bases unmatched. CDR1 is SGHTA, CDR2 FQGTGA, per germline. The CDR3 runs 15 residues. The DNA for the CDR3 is TGTGCCAGCAGCCCGGAGGGCGGGGGGTACTACGAGCAGTACTTC. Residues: CASSPEGGGYYEQYF. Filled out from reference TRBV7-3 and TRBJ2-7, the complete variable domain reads GAGVSQTPSNKVTEKGKYVELRCDPISGHTALYWYRQSLGQGPEFLIYFQGTGAADDSGLPNDRFFAVRPEGSVSTLKIQRTERGDSAVYLCASSPEGGGYYEQYFGPGTRLTVT.

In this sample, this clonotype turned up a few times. The CDR3 nucleotides are TGTGCCATCAGTGAGAGGTCGGGGGTCGGATCACCCCTCCACTTT. Its protein is CAISERSGVGSPLHF. The V and J genes are TRBV10-3 and TRBJ1-6; D is perhaps TRBD1 (5 bases). This CDR3 contains 15 residues. CDR1 is ENHRY, CDR2 SYGVKD, per germline. The V gene lost 2 bases and the J gene lost 10 bases, with 15 bases spanning the gap.

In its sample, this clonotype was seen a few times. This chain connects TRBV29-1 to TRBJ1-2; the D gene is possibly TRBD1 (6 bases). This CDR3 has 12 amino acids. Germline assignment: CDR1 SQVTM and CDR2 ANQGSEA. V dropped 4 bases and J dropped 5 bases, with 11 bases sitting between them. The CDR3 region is CSVGLQGYGYTF. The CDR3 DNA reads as TGCAGCGTTGGGTTACAGGGATATGGCTACACCTTC.

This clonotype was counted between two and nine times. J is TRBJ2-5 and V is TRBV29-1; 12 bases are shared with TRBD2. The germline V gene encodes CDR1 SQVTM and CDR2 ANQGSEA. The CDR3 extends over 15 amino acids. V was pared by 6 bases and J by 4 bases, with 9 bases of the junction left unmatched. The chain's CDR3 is CSVSLAGGLIETQYF. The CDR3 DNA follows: TGCAGCGTCTCCCTAGCGGGGGGGCTGATAGAGACCCAGTACTTC.

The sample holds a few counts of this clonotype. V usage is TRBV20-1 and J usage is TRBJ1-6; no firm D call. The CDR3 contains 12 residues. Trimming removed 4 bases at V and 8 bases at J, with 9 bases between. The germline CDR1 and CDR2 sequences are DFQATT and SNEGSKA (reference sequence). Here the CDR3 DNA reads TGCAGTGCTAAACCAGGTGATTCACCCCTCCACTTT. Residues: CSAKPGDSPLHF.